This T cell receptor beta chain was recovered during a study of shared clonotypes between healthy human individuals. Method: immunoSEQ multiplex PCR; TCRdb's copy keeps in-frame clones and lacks some. The repertoire has about 600,000 clones, 97% of them found once; the top ten carry less than 0.065%. Trimming shortened V by 4 bases and J by 4 bases, and 10 bases separated the two germline ends. Per the germline V gene, CDR1 is SQVTM and CDR2 is ANQGSEA. The CDR3 loop spans 12 amino acids. This clonotype originated in a woman aged 30 to 39 in good health. The chain has TRBV29-1 and TRBJ1-2; D is unclear. The sample taken for sequencing was naive CD4+ T cells sorted from blood. Subset noted: CD45RA+ positively selected. In nucleotides, the CDR3 is TGCAGCGTTGTAAAGGCGAGCTATGGCTACACCTTC. Translation: CSVVKASYGYTF.